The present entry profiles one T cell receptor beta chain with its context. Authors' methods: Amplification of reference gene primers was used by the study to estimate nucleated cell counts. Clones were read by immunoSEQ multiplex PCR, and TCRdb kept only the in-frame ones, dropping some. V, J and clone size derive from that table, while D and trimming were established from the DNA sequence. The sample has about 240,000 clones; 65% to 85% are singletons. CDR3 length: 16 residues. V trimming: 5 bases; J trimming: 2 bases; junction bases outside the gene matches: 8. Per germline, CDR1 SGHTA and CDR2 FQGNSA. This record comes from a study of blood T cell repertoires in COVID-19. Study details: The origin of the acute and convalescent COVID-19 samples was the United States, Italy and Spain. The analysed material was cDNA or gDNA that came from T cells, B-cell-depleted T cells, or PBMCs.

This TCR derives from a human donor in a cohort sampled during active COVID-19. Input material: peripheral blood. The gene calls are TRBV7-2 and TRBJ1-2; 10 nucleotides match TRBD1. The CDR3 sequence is CASSVPPGQGNYGYTF. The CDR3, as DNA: TGTGCCAGCAGCGTACCCCCGGGACAGGGGAACTATGGCTACACCTTC.